This T cell receptor beta chain was profiled in a study of blood T cells in healthy people across ages. This clonotype was counted between two and nine times. Its antigen is as yet unknown. Study conclusions and caveats: Unsorted PBMC material precluded a definitive naive versus antigen-experienced comparison. A greater number of naive CD4+ cells and higher diversity distinguished long-lived donors from aged donors. Roughly linear declines in TCR beta diversity per million T cells occurred with age.

PCR was performed a second time for roughly 7 to 12 cycles using a sample-barcoded 5' primer and a J-beta primer mix. Every cDNA was tagged by a template-switch adaptor with 12 random nucleotides. TCRdb reanalysed the 5' RACE reads using MiXCR and keeps one entry per CDR3 protein. Here the sample spans about 570,000 distinct CDR3 sequences, 27% being singletons. Sequencing input: blood. This sequence originates from a woman in her 70s in good health.

In nucleotides, the CDR3 is TGTGCCACCCGGACTAGCGGGGGATCGACCGGGGAGCTGTTTTTT. Its protein product is CATRTSGGSTGELFF. The V call is TRBV6-2 or TRBV6-3, the J call TRBJ2-2, with 13 nucleotides matching TRBD2. The CDR3 spans 15 residues. V gave up 10 bases and J gave up 5 bases; unmatched junction bases: 7. Germline CDR1 MNHEY, CDR2 SVGEGT.